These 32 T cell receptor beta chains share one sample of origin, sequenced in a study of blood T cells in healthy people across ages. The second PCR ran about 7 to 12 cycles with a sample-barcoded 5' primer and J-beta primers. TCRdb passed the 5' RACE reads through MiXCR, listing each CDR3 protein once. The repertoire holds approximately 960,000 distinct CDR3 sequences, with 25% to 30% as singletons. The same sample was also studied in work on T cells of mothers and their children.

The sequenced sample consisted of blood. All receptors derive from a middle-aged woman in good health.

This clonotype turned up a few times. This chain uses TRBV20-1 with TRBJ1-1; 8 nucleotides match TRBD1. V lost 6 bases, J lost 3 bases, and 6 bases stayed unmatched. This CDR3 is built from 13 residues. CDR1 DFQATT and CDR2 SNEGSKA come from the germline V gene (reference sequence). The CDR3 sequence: CSAIQGVDTEAFF. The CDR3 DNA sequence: TGCAGTGCCATACAGGGGGTAGACACTGAAGCTTTCTTT.

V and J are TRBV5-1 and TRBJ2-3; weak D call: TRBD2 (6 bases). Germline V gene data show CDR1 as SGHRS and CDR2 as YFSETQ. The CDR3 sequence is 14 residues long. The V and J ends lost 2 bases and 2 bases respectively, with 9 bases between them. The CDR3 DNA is TGCGCCAGCAGCTTCGGCGGGAACACAGATACGCAGTATTTT. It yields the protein CASSFGGNTDTQYF.

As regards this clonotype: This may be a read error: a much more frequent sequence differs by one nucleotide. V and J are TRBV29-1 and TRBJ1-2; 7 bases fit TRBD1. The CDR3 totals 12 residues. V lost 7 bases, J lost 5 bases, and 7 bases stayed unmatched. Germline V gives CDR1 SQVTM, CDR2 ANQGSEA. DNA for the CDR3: TGCAGCGACAGGACAGGCAGTTATGGCTACACCTTC. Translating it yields CSDRTGSYGYTF.

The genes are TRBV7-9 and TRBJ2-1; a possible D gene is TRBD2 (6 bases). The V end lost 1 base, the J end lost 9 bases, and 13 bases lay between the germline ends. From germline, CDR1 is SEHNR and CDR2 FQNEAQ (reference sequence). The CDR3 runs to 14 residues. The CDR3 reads CASSLEVGGGEQFF. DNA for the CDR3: TGTGCCAGCAGCTTAGAAGTGGGGGGAGGTGAGCAGTTCTTC.

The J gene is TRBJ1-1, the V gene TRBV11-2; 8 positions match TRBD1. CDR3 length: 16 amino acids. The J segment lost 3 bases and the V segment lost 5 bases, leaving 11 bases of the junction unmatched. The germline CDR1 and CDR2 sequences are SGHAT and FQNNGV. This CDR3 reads CASSARAGTGDTEAFF. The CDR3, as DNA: TGTGCCAGCAGCGCCCGTGCCGGGACAGGAGACACTGAAGCTTTCTTT.

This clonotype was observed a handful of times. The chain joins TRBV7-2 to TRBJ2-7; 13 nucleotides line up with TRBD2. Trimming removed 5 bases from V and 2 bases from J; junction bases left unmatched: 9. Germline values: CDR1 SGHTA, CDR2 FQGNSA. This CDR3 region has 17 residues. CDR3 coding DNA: TGTGCCAGCAGCCTAGGACTAGCGGGGGCCGGACCCTACGAGCAGTACTTC. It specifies CASSLGLAGAGPYEQYF.

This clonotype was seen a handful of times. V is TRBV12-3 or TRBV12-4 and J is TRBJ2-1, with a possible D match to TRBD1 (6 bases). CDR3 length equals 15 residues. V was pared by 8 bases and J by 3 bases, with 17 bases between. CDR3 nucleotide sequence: TGTGCCAGCGGGTTTACAGGGCTGATCTACAATGAGCAGTTCTTC. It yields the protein CASGFTGLIYNEQFF.

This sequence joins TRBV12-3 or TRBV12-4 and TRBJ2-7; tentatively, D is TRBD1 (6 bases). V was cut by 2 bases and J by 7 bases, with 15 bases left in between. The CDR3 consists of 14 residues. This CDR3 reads CASSLQGLVNEQYF. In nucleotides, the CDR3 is TGTGCCAGCAGTTTACAGGGGCTCGTCAATGAGCAGTACTTC.

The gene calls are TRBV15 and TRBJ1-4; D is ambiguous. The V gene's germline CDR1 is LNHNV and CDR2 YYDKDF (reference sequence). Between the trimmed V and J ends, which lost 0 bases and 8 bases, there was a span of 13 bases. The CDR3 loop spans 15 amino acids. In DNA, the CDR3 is TGTGCCACCAGCAGAGATTATGGGCGAGGGGAAAAACTGTTTTTT. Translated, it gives CATSRDYGRGEKLFF. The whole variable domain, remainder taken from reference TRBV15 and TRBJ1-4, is DAMVIQNPRYQVTQFGKPVTLSCSQTLNHNVMYWYQQKSSQAPKLLFHYYDKDFNNEADTPDNFQSRRPNTSFCFLDIRSPGLGDTAMYLCATSRDYGRGEKLFFGSGTQLSVL.

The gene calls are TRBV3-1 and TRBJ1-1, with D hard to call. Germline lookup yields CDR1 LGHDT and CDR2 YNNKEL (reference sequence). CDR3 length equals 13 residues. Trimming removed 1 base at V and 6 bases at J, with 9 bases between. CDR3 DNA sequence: TGTGCCAGCAGCCAAGGGCCTGTTCCTGAAGCTTTCTTT. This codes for CASSQGPVPEAFF.

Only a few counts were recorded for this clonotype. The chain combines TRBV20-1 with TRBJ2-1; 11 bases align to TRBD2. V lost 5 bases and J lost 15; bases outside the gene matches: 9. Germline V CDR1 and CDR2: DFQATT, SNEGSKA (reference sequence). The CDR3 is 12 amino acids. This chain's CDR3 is CSAFSGGASLFF. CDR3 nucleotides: TGCAGTGCTTTTAGCGGGGGGGCTTCCTTGTTCTTC.

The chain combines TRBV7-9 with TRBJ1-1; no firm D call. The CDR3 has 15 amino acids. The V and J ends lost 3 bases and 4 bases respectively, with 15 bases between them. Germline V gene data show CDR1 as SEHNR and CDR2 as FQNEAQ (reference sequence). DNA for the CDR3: TGTGCCAGCAGCTTGAACCCTGGGGATGGCACTGAAGCTTTCTTT. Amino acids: CASSLNPGDGTEAFF.

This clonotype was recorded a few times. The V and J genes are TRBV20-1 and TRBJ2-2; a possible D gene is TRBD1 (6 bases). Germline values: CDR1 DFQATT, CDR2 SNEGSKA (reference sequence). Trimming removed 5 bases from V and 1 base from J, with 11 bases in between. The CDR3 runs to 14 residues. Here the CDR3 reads CSALGRGNTGELFF. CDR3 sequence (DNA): TGCAGTGCTTTAGGCAGGGGGAACACCGGGGAGCTGTTTTTT.

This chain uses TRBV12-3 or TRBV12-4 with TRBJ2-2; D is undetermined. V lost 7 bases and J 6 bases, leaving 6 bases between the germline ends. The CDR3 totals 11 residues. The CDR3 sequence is CASKESGELFF. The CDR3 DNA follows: TGTGCCAGCAAAGAATCCGGGGAGCTGTTTTTT.

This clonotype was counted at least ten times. The CDR3 bases are TGTGCCAGCAGCCGGGGAACCTACGAGCAGTACTTC. As protein: CASSRGTYEQYF. This chain links TRBV28 with TRBJ2-7; a weak D match, TRBD2 (5 bases). The V end was cut by 6 bases, the J end by 2 bases, with 8 bases between. The CDR3 length is 12 residues. The germline V gene has CDR1 MDHEN and CDR2 SYDVKM.

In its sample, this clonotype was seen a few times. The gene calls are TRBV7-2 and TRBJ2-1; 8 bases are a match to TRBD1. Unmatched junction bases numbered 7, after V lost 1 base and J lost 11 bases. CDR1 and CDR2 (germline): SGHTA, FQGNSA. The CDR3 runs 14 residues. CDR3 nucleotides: TGTGCCAGCAGCTTAGGTTCCGGGACAGGCAAGCAGTTCTTC. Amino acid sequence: CASSLGSGTGKQFF.

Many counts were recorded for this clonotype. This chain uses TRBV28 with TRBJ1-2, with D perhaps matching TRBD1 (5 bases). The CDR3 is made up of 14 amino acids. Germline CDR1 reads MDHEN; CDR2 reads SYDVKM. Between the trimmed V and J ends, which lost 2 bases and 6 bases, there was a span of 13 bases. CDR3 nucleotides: TGTGCCAGCAGTTTAAGGGTAGGGGTAGATGGCTACACCTTC. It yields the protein CASSLRVGVDGYTF.

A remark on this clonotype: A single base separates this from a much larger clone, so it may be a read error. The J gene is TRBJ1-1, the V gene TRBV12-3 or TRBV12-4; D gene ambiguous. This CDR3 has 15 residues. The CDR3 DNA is TGTGCCAGCAGTTTCTGGAACCTCAAGAACATTGAAGCTTTCTTT. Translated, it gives CASSFWNLKNIEAFF.

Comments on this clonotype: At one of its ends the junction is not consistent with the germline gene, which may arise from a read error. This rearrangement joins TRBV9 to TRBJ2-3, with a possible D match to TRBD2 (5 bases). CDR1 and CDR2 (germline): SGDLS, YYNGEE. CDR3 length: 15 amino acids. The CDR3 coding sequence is TGTGCCAGCAGCTCGTCCGGGCTAGCTACAGATGCGCAGTATTTT. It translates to CASSSSGLATDAQYF. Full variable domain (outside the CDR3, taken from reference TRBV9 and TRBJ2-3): DSGVTQTPKHLITATGQRVTLRCSPRSGDLSVYWYQQSLDQGLQFLIQYYNGEERAKGNILERFSAQQFPDLHSELNLSSLELGDSALYFCASSSSGLATDAQYFGPGTRLTVL.

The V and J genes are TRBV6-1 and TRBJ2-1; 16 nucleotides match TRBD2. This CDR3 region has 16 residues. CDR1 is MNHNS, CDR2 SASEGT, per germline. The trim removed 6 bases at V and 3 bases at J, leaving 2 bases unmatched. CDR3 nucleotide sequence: TGTGCCAGCAGAGGGACTAGCGGGGGGGACTACAATGAGCAGTTCTTC. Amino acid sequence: CASRGTSGGDYNEQFF.

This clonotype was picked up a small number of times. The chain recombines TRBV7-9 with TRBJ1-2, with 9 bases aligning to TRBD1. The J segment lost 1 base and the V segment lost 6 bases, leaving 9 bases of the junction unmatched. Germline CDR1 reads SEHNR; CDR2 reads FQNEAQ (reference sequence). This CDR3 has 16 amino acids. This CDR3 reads CASSFERDRDNYGYTF. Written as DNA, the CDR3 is TGTGCCAGCAGTTTTGAACGGGACAGGGATAACTATGGCTACACCTTC.

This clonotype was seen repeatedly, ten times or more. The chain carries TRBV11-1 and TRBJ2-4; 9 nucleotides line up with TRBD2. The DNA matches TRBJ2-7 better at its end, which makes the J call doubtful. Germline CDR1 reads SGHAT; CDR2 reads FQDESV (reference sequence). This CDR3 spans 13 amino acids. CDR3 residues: CASSSGGPYEQYF. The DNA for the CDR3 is TGTGCCAGCAGTAGCGGGGGCCCCTACGAGCAGTACTTC.

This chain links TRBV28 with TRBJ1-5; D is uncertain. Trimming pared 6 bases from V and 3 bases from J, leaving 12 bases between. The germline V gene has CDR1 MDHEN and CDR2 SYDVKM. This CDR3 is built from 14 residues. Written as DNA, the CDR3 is TGTGCCAGCAGCCCCTCACCGCTCAATCAGCCCCAGCATTTT. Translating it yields CASSPSPLNQPQHF.

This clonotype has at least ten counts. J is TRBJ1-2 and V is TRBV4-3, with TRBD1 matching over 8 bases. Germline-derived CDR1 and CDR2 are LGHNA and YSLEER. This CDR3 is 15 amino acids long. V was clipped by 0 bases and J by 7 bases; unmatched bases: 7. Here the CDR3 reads CASSQDRAGGVGYTF. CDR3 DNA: TGCGCCAGCAGCCAAGATCGGGCAGGGGGCGTTGGCTACACCTTC.

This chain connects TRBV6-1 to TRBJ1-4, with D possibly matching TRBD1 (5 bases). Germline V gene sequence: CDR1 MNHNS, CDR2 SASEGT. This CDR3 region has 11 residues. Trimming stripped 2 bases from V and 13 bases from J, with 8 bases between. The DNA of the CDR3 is TGTGCCAGCAGTGAACTTGGGGGACTGTTTTTT. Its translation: CASSELGGLFF.

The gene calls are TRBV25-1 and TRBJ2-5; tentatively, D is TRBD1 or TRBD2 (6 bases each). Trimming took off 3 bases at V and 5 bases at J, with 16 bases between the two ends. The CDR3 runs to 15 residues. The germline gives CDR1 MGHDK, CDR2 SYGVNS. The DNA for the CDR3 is TGTGCCAGCAGTGAGGGGGGACAACTGGGCGAGACCCAGTACTTC. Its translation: CASSEGGQLGETQYF.

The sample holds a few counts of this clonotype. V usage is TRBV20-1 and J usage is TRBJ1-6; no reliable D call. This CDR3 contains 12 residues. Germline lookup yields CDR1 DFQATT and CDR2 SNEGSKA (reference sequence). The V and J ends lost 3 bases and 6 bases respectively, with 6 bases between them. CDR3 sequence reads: CSASPPNSPLHF. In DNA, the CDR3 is TGCAGTGCTAGTCCTCCTAATTCACCCCTCCACTTT.

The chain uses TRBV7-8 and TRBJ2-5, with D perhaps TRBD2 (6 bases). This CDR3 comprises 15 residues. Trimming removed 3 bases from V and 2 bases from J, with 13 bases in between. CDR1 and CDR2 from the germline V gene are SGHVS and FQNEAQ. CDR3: CASSFAGRVQETQYF. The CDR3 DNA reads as TGTGCCAGCAGCTTTGCGGGGCGAGTTCAAGAGACCCAGTACTTC.

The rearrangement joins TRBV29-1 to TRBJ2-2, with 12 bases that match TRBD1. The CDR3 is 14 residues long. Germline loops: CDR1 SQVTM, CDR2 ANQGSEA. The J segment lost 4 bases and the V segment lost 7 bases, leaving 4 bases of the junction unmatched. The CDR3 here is CSATGQGATGELFF. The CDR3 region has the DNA TGCAGCGCCACGGGACAGGGGGCCACCGGGGAGCTGTTTTTT.

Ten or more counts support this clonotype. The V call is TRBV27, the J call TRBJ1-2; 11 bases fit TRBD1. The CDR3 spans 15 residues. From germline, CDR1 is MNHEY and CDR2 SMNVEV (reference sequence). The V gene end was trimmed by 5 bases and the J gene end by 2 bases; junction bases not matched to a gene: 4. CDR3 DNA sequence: TGTGCCAGCAGTAGGGGGACAGGGGGAAACTATGGCTACACCTTC. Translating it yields CASSRGTGGNYGYTF.

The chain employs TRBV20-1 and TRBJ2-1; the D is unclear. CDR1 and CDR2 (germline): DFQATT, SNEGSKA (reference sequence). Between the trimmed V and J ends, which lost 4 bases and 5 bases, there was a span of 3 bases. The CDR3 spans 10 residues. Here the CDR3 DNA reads TGCAGTGCTAATCACAATGAGCAGTTCTTC. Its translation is CSANHNEQFF.

The CDR3 protein is CASSSGWDGPYEQYF. As DNA, the CDR3 is TGTGCCAGCAGCTCAGGTTGGGACGGACCCTACGAGCAGTACTTC. This chain links TRBV7-9 with TRBJ2-7; possibly TRBD1 or TRBD2 for D (5 bases each). In germline, CDR1 is SEHNR, CDR2 FQNEAQ (reference sequence). The V end lost 4 bases, the J end lost 2 bases, and 15 bases lay between the germline ends. The CDR3 is 15 amino acids.